Here is one T cell receptor (beta chain) with its context. The data belong to a study of T cell changes during pregnancy in multiple sclerosis. This table comes from immunoSEQ multiplex PCR, and its TCRdb copy is limited to in-frame clones, with some not included. The sample lists fewer than 100,000 clones, 85% to 95% occurring once. V lost 2 bases, J lost 5 bases, and 9 bases lay in between. Looked up from germline, CDR1 is SGHTA and CDR2 is FQGTGA. The CDR3 spans 13 residues. The sequence was obtained from a female donor in good health, enrolled as a control in a pregnancy study. Here the sequenced sample was peripheral blood, taken after pregnancy. The chain employs TRBV7-3 and TRBJ2-5; D gene unclear. This chain's CDR3 is CASSLVPTETQYF. The DNA of the CDR3 is TGTGCCAGCAGCTTAGTCCCTACGGAGACCCAGTACTTC. The entire variable domain, with the rest obtained from reference TRBV7-3 and TRBJ2-5, is as follows: GAGVSQTPSNKVTEKGKYVELRCDPISGHTALYWYRQSLGQGPEFLIYFQGTGAADDSGLPNDRFFAVRPEGSVSTLKIQRTERGDSAVYLCASSLVPTETQYFGPGTRLLVL.